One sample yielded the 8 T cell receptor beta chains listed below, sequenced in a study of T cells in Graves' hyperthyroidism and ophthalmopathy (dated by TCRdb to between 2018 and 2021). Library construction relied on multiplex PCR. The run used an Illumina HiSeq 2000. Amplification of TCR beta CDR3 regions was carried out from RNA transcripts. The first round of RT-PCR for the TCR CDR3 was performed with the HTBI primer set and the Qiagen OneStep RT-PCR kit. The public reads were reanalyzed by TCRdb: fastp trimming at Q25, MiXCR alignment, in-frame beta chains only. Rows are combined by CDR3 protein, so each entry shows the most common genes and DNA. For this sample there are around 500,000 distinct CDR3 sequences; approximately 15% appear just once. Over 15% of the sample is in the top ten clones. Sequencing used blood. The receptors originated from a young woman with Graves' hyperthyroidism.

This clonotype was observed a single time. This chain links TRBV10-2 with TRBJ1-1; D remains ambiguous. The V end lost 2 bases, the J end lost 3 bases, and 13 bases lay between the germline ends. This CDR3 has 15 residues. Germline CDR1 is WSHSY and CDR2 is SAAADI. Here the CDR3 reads CASSEKRTGYTEAFF. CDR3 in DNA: TGCGCCAGCAGTGAGAAGCGGACGGGCTACACTGAAGCTTTCTTT.

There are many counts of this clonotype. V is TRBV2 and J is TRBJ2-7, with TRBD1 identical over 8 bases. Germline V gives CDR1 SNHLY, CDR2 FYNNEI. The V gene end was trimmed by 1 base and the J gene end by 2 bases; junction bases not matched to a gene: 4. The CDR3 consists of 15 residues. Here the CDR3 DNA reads TGTGCCAGCAGTGAAGGCAGGGGGCCTACCTACGAGCAGTACTTC. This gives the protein CASSEGRGPTYEQYF.

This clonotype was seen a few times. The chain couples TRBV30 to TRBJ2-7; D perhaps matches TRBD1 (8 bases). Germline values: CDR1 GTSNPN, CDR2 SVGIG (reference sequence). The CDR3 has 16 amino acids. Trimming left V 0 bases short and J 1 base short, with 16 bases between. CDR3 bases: TGTGCCTGGAGTGTAACAGGGGGGGACTGTTCCTACGAGCAGTACGTC. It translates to CAWSVTGGDCSYEQYV.

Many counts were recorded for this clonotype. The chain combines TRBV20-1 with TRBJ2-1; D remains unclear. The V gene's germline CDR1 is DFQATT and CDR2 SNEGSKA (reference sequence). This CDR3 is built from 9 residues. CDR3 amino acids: CTTSNEQFF. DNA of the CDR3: TGCACCACCAGCAATGAGCAGTTCTTC.

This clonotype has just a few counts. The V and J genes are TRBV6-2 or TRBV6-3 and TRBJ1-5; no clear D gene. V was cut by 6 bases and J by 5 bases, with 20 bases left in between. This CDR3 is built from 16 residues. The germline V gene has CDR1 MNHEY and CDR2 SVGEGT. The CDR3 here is CASRLVGQSVDQPQHF. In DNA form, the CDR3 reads TGTGCCAGCAGACTCGTTGGGCAGTCAGTCGATCAGCCCCAGCATTTT.

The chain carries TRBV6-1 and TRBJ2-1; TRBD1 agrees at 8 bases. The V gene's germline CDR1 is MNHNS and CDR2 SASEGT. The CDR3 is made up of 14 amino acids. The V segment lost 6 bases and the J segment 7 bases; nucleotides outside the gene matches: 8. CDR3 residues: CASRPGQGWNEQFF. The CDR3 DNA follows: TGTGCCAGCAGACCCGGACAGGGTTGGAATGAGCAGTTCTTC.

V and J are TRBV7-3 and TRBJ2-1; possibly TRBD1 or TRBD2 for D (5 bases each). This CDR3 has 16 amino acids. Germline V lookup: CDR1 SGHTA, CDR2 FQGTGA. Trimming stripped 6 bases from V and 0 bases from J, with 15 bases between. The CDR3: CASRRGASGSYNEQFF. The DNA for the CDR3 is TGTGCCAGCAGGCGAGGGGCCTCCGGCTCCTACAATGAGCAGTTCTTC.

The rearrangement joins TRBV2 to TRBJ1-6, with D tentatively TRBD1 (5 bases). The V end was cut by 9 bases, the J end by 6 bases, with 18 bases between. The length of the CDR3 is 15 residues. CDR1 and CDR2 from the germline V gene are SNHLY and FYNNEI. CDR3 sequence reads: CARGEGARVNSPLHF. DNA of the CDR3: TGTGCCAGAGGGGAGGGTGCAAGGGTTAATTCACCCCTCCACTTT.